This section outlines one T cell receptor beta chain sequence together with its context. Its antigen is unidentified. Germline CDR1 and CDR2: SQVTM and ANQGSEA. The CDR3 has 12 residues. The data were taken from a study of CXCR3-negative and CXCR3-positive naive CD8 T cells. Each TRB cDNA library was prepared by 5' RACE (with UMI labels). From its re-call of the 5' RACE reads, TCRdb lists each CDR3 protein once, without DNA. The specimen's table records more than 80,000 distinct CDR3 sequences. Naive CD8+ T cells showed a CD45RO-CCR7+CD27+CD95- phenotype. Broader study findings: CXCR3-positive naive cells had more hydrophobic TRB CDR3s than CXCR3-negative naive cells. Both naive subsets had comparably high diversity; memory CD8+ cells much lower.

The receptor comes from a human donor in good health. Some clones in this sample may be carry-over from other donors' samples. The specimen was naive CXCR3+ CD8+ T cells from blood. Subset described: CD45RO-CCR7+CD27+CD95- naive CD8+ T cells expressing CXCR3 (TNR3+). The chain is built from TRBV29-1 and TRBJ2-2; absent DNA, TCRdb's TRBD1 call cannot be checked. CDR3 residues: CSVTGAAGELFF.